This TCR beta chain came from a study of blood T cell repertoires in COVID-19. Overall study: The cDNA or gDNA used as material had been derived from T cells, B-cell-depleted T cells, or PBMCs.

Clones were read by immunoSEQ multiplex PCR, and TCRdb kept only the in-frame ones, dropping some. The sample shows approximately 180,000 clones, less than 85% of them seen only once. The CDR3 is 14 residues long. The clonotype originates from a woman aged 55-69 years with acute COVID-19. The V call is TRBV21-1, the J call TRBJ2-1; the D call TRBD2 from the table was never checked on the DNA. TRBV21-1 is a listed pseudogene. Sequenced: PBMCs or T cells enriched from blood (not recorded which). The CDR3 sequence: CASSRSEIYNEQFF. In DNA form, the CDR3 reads TGTGCCAGCAGCAGAAGCGAAATCTACAATGAGCAGTTCTTC.